The clone carrying this T cell receptor (beta chain) came up a few times. This specimen belongs to a study of T cells after yellow fever vaccination. Using its own MiXCR run on the 5' RACE reads, TCRdb lists one record per CDR3 protein. The sample has 200,000 to 250,000 distinct CDR3 sequences; roughly 3% are singletons. V lost 2 bases to trimming and J lost 7 bases, with 11 bases between them. Germline V gene data show CDR1 as LNHDA and CDR2 as SQIVND (reference sequence). This CDR3 has 13 amino acids. The sample here was CD4+ T cells sorted from PBMCs, taken 10 days after the yellow fever booster vaccination. This TCR came from a man aged 18-30 years who received the YFV17D yellow fever vaccine. The V and J genes are TRBV19 and TRBJ1-1; D not resolved. The CDR3 here is CASSISGPGEAFF. CDR3 DNA sequence: TGTGCCAGTAGTATATCCGGACCCGGTGAAGCTTTCTTT.